This T cell receptor (beta chain) was recovered during a study of T-cell reconstitution after alpha-beta-depleted transplantation in children. The TCRbeta library incorporated unique molecular identifiers. TCRdb analysed the PCR reads with MiXCR anew, one entry per CDR3 protein. The sample lists roughly 350,000 distinct CDR3 sequences, roughly 15% occurring once. This clonotype occurred many times. Its antigen remains unidentified. General study findings and limits: Some patients' high day-60 TCRbeta diversity was traced to surviving recipient T cells and thymic progenitors. Approximately two months post-transplant, alpha-beta T cells reportedly originated from several hundred expanded graft clones. T-cell counts and diversity were attributed mostly to newly produced T cells one year after transplant.

V lost 2 bases and J 0 bases, leaving 10 bases between the germline ends. This CDR3 has 16 residues. The gene calls are TRBV12-3 or TRBV12-4 and TRBJ1-4; D unclear. Here the sequenced sample was PBMCs, mostly from graft donor cells, taken 360 days after TCRalphabeta/CD19-depleted stem cell transplant. This TCR came from a male patient under 10 years old who had a stem cell transplant for acute lymphoblastic leukemia, so the T cells may come from the graft donor. The CDR3 reads CASSLTGIATNEKLFF. The CDR3 DNA sequence: TGTGCCAGCAGTTTAACGGGGATTGCAACTAATGAAAAACTGTTTTTT.